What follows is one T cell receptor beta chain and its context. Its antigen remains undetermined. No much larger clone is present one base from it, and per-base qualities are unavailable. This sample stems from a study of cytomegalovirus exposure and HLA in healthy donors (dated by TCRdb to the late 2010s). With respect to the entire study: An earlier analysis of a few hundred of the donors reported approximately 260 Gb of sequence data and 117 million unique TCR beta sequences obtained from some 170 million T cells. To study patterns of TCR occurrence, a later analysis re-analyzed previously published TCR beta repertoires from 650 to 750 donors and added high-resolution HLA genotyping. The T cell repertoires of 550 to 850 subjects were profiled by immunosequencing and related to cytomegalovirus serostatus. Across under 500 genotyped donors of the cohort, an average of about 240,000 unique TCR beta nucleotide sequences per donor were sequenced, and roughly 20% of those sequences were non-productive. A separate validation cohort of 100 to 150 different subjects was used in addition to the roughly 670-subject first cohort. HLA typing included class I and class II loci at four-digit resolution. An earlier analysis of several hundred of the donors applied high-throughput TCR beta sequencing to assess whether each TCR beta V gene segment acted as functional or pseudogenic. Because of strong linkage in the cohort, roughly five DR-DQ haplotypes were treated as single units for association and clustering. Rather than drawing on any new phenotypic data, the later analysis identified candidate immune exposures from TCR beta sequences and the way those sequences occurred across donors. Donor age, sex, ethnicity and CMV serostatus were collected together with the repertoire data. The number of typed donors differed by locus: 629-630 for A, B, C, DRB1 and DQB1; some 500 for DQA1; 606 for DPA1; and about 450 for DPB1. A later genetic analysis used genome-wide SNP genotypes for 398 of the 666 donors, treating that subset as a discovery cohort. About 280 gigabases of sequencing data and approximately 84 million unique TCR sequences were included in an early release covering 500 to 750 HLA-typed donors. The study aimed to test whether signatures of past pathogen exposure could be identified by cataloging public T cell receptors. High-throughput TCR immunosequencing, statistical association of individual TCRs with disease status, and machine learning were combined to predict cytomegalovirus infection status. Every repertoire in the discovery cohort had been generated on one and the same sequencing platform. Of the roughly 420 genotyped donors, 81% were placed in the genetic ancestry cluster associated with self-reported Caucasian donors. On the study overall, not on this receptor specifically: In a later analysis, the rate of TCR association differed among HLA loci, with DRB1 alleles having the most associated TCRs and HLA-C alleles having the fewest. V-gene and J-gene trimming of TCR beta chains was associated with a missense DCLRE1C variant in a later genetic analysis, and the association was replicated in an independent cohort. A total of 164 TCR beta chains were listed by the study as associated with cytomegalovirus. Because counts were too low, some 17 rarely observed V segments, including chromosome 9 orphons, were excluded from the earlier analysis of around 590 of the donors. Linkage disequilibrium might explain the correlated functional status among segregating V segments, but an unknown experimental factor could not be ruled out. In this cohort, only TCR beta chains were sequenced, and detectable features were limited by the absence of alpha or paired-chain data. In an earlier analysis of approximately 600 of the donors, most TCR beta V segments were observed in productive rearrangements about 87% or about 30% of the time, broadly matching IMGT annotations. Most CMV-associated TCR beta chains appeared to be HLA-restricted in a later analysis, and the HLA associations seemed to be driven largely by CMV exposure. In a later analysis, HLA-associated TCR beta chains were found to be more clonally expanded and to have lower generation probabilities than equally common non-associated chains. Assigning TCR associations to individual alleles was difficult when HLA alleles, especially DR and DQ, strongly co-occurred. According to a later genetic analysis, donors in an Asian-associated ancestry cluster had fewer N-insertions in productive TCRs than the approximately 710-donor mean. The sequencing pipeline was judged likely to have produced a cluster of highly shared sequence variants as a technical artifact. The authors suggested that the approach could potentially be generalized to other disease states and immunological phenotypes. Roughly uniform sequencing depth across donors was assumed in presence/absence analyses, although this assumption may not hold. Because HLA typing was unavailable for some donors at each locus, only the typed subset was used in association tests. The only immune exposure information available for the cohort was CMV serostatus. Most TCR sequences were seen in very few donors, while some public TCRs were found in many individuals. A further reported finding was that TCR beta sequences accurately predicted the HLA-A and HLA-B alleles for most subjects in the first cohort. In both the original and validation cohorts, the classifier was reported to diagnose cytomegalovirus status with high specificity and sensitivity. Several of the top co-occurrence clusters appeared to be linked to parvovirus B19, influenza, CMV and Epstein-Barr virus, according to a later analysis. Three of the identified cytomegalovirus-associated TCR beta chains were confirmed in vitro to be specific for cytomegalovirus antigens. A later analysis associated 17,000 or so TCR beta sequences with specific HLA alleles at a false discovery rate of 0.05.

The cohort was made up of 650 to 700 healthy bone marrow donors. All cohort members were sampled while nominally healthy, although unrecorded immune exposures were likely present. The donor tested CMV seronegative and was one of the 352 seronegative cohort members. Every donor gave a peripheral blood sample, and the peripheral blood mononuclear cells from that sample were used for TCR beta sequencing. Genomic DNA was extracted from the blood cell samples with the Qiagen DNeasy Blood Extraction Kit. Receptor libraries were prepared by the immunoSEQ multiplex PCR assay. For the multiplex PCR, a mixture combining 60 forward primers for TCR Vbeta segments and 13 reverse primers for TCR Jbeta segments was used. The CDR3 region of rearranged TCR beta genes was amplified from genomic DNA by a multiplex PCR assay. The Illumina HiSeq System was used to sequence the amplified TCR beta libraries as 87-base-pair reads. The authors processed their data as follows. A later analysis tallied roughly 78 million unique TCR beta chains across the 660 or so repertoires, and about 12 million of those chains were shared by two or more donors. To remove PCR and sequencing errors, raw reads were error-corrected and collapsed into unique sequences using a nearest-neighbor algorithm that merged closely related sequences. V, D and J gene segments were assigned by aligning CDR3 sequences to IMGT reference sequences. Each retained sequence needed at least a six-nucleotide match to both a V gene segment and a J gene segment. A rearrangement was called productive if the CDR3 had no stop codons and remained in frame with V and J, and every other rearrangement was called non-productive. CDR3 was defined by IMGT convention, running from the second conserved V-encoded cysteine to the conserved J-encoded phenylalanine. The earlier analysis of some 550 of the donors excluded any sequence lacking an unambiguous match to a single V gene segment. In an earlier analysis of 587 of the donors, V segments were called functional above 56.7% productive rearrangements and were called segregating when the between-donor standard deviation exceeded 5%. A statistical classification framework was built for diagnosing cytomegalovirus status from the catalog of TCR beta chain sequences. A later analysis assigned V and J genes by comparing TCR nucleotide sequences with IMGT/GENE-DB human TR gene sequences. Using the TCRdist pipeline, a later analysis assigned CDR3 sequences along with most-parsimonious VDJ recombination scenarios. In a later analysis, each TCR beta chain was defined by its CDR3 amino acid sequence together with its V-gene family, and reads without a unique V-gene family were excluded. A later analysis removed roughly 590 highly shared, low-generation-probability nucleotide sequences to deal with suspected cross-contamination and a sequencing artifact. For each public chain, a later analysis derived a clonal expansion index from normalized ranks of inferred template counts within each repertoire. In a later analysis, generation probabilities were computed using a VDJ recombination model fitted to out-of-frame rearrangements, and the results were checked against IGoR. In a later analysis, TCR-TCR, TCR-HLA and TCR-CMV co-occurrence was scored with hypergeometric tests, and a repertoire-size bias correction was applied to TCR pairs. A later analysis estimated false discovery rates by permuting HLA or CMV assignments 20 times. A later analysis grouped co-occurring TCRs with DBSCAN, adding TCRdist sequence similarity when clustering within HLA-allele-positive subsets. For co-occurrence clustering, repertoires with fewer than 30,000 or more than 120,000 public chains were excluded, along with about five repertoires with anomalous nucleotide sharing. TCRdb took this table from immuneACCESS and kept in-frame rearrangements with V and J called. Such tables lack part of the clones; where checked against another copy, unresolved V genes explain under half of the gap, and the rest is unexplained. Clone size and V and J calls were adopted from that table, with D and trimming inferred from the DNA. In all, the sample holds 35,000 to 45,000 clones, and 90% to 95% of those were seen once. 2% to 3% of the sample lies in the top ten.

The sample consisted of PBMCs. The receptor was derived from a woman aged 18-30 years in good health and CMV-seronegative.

The CDR3 here reads CAWSVWRGRSNEKLFF. The DNA sequence is TGTGCCTGGAGTGTGTGGAGGGGGCGGTCTAATGAAAAACTGTTTTTT. The chain was built from TRBV30 and TRBJ1-4; the junction holds 7 bases that match TRBD1. Germline trimming amounts to 0 bases on V and 3 bases on J, with 7 as the count of junction bases outside the gene matches. The CDR1 and CDR2 encoded by the germline V gene (reference sequence) are GTSNPN and SVGIG. Measured from the cysteine to the phenylalanine, the CDR3 is 16 residues long. Only the CDR3 region is kept as DNA, spanning 48 bases read in frame from base 1.